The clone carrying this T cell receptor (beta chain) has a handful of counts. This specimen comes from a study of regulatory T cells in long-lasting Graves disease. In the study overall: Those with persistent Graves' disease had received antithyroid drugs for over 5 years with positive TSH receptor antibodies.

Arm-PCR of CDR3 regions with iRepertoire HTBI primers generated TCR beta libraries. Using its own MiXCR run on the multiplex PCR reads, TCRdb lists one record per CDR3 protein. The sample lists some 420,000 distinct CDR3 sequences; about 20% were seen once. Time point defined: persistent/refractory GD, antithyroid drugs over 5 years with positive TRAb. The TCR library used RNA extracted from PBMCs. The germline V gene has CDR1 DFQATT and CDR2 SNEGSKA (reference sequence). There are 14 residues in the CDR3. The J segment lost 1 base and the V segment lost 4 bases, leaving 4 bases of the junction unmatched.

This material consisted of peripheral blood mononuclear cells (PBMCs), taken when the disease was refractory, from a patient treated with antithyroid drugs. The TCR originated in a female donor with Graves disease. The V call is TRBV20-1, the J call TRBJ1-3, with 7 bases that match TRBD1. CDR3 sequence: CSAISTGSGNTIYF. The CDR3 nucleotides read TGCAGTGCTATCTCGACAGGGTCTGGAAACACCATATATTTT.